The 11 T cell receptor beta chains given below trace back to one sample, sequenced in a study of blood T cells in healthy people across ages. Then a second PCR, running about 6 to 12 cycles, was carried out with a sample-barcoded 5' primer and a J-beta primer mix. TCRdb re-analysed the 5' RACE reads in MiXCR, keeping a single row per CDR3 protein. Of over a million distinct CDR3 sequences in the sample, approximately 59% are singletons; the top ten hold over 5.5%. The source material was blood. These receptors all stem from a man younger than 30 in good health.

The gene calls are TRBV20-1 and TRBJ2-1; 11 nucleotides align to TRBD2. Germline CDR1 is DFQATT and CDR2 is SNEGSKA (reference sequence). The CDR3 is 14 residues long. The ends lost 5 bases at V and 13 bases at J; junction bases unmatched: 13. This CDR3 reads CSAVSHLLAGGQFF. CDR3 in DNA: TGCAGTGCTGTTTCCCACTTGCTAGCGGGAGGACAGTTCTTC.

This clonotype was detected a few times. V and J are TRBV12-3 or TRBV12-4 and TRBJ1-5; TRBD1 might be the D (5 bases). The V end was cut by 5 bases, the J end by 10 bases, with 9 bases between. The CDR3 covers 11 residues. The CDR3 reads CASSTTGPQHF. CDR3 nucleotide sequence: TGTGCCAGCAGTACAACAGGTCCCCAGCATTTT.

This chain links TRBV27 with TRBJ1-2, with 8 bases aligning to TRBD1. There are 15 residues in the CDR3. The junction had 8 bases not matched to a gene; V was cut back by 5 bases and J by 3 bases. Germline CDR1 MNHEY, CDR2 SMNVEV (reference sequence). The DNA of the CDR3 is TGTGCCAGCAGTCCACGACAGGGGCGAGACTATGGCTACACCTTC. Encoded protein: CASSPRQGRDYGYTF.

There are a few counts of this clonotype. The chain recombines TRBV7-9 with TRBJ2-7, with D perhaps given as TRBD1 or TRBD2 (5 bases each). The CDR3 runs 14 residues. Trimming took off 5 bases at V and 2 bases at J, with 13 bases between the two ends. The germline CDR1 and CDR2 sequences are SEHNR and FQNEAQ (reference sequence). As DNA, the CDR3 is TGTGCCAGCAGCCCAGCCGGGGCAACCTACGAGCAGTACTTC. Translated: CASSPAGATYEQYF.

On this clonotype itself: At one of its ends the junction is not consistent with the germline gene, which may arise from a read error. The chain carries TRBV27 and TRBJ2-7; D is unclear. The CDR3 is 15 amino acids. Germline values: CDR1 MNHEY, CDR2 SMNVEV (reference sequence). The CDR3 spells CASSLSTPGTYEQYF. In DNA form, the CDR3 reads TGTGCCAGCAGTCTATCGACACCCGGAACCTACGAGCAGTACTTC.

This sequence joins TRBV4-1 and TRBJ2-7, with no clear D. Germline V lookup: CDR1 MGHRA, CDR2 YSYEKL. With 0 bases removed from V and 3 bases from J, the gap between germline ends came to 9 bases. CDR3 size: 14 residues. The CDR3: CASSQEQQFYEQYF. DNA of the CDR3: TGCGCCAGCAGCCAAGAACAGCAATTCTACGAGCAGTACTTC.

Here the CDR3 DNA reads TGCAGCGTCCAAGACGCGCTCTATGGCTACACCTTC. Translating it yields CSVQDALYGYTF. V gene TRBV29-1 combines with J gene TRBJ1-2; D is undetermined. V was trimmed by 6 bases and J by 4 bases, leaving 12 bases between them. Germline V gene sequence: CDR1 SQVTM, CDR2 ANQGSEA. The CDR3 has 12 amino acids.

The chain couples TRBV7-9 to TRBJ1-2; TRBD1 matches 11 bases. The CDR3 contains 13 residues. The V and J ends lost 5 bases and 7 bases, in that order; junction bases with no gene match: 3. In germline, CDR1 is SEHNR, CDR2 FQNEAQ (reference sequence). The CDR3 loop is CASSRGQGVGYTF. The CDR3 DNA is TGTGCCAGCAGCCGGGGACAGGGGGTTGGCTACACCTTC.

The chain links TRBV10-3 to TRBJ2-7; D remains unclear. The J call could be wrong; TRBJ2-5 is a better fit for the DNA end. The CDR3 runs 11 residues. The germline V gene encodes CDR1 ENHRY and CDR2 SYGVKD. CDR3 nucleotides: TGTGCCATCGGTGTGGCCGAGACCCAGTACTTC. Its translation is CAIGVAETQYF.

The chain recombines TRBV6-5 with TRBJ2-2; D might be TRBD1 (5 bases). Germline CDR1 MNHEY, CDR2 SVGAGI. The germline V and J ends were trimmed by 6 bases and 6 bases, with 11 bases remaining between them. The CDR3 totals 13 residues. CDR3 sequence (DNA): TGTGCCAGCAGGAAGGGGCGCGCCGGGGAGCTGTTTTTT. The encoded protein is CASRKGRAGELFF.

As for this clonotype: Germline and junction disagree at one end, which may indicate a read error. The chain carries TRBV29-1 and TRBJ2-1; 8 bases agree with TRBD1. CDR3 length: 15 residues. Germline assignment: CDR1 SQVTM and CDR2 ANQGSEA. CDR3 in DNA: TGCAGCTTTGAAGGGGACAGGCCGGGGTACAATGAGCAGTTCTTC. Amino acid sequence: CSFEGDRPGYNEQFF.